This entry is about one T cell receptor beta chain. This clone has just one count. It lacks a known antigen. Base-call qualities are not available, and no considerably larger clone is one nucleotide away. In the germline V gene, CDR1 corresponds to SGHDN and CDR2 to FVKESK. The CDR3 goes from the cysteine to the phenylalanine over 16 residues. CDR3 DNA only is kept here, 48 bases in frame from base 1. V is reduced by 0 bases and J by 8 bases, leaving a spacing of 16 bases between them. This sample stems from a study of T cell responses to AZD1222 COVID-19 vaccine (dated by TCRdb to about 2021). About the full investigation: A total of 233 trial participants underwent TCR sequencing, of whom 200 to 220 had received two doses of AZD1222 and around 25 had received two doses of the MenACWY control vaccine. Trial participants were enrolled by age into subgroups of 18-55, 56-69 and 70-plus years, and about 150, 27 and 61 TCR-sequenced participants, respectively, were included in these subgroups. The paper's findings and limits, for the study overall: CD4 TCRs associated with the vaccine covered the entire spike protein, and the dominant responses were in regions 160-218 and 743-854. Most participants were white British and females outnumbered males, and the authors suggested that clonal diversity may have been underestimated. A significant rise in spike-specific TCR breadth and depth was observed after two AZD1222 doses relative to day 0 and relative to MenACWY recipients. Epitopes outside the regions mutated in the B.1.351 and B.1.1.7 variants were reportedly recognized by nearly half of the unique spike-specific TCRs. Because no day 14 peak-response samples were available, the repertoires could be characterized only after the peak T cell response. The 56-69-year group was small, and its depth increase did not reach significance, likely because of low power. Conclusions about previously exposed vaccinees were limited because only six or seven AZD1222 recipients were SARS-CoV-2 seropositive at baseline.

The CDR3 regions of human TCRbeta chains were subjected to immunosequencing. As for the original processing: TCRs in the repertoires were matched against a reference library of SARS-CoV-2-specific TCRs that had been generated with the MIRA antigen-specificity platform. Breadth was defined as the fraction of unique TCRs that were SARS-CoV-2-associated. Depth was defined as the fraction of total T cells that were SARS-CoV-2-associated. Using the MIRA data, each spike-specific TCR was assigned both to the spike region to which the TCR was reactive and to a CD4 or CD8 class. Log10-transformed breadth and depth values were compared by one-way ANOVA with Sidak's multiple comparisons tests. In its TCRdb copy, this immuneACCESS table keeps in-frame sequences only and misses some clones. Where compared with another copy, unresolved V genes explain less than half of these, and the others have no known cause. V, J and clone size derive from that table, while D and trimming were established from the DNA sequence. The sample table lists some 130,000 clones, roughly 85% of them with a count of one. Of the sample, approximately 8% falls within the top ten clones.

The time point tag for this specimen amounts to: about 28 days (+/-7) after the second vaccine dose. The meaning of the sample's treatment or condition label: meningococcal conjugate vaccine given as trial control. Vaccinee samples were obtained from the UK trials COV001 and COV002, which included a single-blind randomized controlled phase 2/3 trial of AZD1222 (ChAdOx1 nCoV-19) in healthy adults. Trial participant PBMC samples were collected at day 0 and day 28 after the second dose for TCRbeta chain sequencing. This TCR was sampled from an adult who received the MenACWY meningococcal vaccine as a control. The chain joins TRBV14 to TRBJ1-4, with TRBD1 perhaps the D gene, on 6 matching bases. The sequencing here drew on peripheral blood, taken 28 days after the second dose of the MenACWY control vaccine. The bases read TGTGCCAGCAGCCAAGATCAAGGGGGGAATACCGAAAAACTGTTTTTT. This yields the protein CASSQDQGGNTEKLFF. Beyond the CDR3, the reference TRBV14 and TRBJ1-4 genes provide the residues; the full variable domain reads: EAGVTQFPSHSVIEKGQTVTLRCDPISGHDNLYWYRRVMGKEIKFLLHFVKESKQDESGMPNNRFLAERTGGTYSTLKVQPAELEDSGVYFCASSQDQGGNTEKLFFGSGTQLSVL.